This T cell receptor (beta chain) is from a study of T-cell memory formation after mild COVID-19. About the study: TCR clusters were mostly confined to one donor each. Points from the study as a whole: Among clones contracting day 15 to 85, CD4/CD8 was balanced, whereas later expanders leaned CD4+.

One entry per CDR3 protein results from TCRdb running MiXCR on the 5' RACE reads. The top ten hold approximately 22% of the sample, which has 190,000 or so distinct CDR3 sequences, over 20% seen once. This clonotype showed up just a few times. Its target is not known. The CDR3 totals 15 residues. Between the trimmed V and J ends, which lost 1 base and 2 bases, there was a span of 12 bases. Germline-derived CDR1 and CDR2 are MGHDK and SYGVNS. Sequencing input: PBMCs or a T cell subset sorted from them (not recorded which). V is TRBV25-1 and J is TRBJ2-7; tentatively, D is TRBD2 (5 bases). The sequence was obtained from an adult woman who had mild COVID-19 (a few samples of this study predate the infection). Cell type and time point are not known. This CDR3 reads CASSESGGPPYEQYF. The CDR3 DNA sequence: TGTGCCAGCAGTGAATCCGGCGGGCCCCCCTACGAGCAGTACTTC.